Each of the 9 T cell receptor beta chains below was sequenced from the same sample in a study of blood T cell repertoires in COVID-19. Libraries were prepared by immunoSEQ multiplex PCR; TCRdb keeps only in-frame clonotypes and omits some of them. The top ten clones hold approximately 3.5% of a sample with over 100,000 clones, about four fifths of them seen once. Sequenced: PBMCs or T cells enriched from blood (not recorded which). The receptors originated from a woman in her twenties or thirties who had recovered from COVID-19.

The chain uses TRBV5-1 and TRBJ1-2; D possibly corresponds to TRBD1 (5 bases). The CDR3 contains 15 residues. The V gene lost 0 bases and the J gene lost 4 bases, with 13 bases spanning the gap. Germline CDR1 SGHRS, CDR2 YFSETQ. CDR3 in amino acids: CASSLETGGGYGYTF. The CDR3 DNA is TGCGCCAGCAGCTTGGAAACGGGGGGAGGCTATGGCTACACCTTC. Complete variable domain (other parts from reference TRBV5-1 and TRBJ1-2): KAGVTQTPRYLIKTRGQQVTLSCSPISGHRSVSWYQQTPGQGLQFLFEYFSETQRNKGNFPGRFSGRQFSNSRSEMNVSTLELGDSALYLCASSLETGGGYGYTFGSGTRLTVV.

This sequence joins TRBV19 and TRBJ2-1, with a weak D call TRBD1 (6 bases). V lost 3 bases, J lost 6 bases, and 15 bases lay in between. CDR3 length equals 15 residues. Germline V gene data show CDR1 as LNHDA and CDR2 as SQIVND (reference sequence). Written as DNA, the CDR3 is TGTGCCAGTAGTATTCAAGGACAGACCTTCAATGAGCAGTTCTTC. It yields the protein CASSIQGQTFNEQFF. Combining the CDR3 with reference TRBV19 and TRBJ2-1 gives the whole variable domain DGGITQSPKYLFRKEGQNVTLSCEQNLNHDAMYWYRQDPGQGLRLIYYSQIVNDFQKGDIAEGYSVSREKKESFPLTVTSAQKNPTAFYLCASSIQGQTFNEQFFGPGTRLTVL.

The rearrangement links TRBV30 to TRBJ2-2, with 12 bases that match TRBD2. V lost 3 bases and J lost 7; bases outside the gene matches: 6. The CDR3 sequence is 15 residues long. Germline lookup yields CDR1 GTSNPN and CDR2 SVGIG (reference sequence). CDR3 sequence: CAWRGETSGSGELFF. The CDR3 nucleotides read TGTGCCTGGAGAGGGGAGACTAGCGGGAGCGGGGAGCTGTTTTTT. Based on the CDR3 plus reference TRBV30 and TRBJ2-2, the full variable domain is SQTIHQWPATLVQPVGSPLSLECTVEGTSNPNLYWYRQAAGRGLQLLFYSVGIGQISSEVPQNLSASRPQDRQFILSSKKLLLSDSGFYLCAWRGETSGSGELFFGEGSRLTVL.

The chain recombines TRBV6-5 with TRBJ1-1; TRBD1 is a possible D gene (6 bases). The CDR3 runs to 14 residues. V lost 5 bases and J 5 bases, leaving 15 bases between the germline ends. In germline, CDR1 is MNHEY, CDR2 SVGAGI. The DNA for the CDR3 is TGTGCCAGCAGTCAAAATGACAGGACGACTGAAGCTTTCTTT. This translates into CASSQNDRTTEAFF.

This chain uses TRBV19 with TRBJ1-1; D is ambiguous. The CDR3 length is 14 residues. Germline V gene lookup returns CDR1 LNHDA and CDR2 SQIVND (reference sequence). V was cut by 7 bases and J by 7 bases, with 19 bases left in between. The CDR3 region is CASTNRGRMVEAFF. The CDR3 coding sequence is TGTGCCAGTACCAACAGAGGGCGGATGGTTGAAGCTTTCTTT.

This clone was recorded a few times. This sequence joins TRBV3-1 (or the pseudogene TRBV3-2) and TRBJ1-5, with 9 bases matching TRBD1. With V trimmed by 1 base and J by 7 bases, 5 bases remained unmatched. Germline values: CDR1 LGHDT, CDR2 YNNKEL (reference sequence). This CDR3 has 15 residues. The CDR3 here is CASSQVQGAWQPQHF. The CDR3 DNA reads TGTGCCAGCAGCCAAGTACAGGGGGCTTGGCAGCCCCAGCATTTT.

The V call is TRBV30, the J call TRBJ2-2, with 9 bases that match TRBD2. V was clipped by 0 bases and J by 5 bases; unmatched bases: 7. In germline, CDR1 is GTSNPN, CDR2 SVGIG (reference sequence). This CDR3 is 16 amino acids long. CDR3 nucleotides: TGTGCCTGGAGTGTAGGACTAGCGAAGGGAACCGGGGAGCTGTTTTTT. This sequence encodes CAWSVGLAKGTGELFF.

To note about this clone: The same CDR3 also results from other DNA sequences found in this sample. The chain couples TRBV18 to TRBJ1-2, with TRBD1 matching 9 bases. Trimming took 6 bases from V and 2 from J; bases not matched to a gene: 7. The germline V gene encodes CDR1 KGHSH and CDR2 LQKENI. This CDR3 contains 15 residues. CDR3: CASSPGTGTNYGYTF. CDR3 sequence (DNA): TGTGCCAGCTCTCCCGGGACAGGGACGAACTATGGCTACACCTTC.

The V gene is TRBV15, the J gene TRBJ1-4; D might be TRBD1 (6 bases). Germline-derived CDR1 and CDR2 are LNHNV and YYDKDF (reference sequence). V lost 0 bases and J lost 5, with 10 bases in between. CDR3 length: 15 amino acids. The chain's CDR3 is CATSRDDRWNEKLFF. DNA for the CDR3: TGTGCCACCAGCAGAGATGACAGGTGGAATGAAAAACTGTTTTTT. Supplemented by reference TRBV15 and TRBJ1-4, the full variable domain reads DAMVIQNPRYQVTQFGKPVTLSCSQTLNHNVMYWYQQKSSQAPKLLFHYYDKDFNNEADTPDNFQSRRPNTSFCFLDIRSPGLGDTAMYLCATSRDDRWNEKLFFGSGTQLSVL.